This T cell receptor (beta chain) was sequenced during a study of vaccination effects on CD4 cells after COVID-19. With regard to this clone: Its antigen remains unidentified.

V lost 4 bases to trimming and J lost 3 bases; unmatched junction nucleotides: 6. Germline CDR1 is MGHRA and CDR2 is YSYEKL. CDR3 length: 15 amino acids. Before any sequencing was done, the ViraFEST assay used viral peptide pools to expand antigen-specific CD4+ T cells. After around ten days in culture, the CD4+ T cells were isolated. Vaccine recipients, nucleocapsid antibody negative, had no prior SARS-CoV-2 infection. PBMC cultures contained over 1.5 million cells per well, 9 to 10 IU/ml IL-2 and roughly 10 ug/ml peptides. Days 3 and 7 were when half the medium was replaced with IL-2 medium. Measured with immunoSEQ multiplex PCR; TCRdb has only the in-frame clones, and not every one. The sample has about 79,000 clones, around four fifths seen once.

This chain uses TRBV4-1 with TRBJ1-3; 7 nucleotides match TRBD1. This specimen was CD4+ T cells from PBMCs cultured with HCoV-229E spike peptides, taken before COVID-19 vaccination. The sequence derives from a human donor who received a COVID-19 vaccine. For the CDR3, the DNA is TGCGCCAGCAGCCGGGGCAGGGGGATTGGAAACACCATATATTTT. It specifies CASSRGRGIGNTIYF.